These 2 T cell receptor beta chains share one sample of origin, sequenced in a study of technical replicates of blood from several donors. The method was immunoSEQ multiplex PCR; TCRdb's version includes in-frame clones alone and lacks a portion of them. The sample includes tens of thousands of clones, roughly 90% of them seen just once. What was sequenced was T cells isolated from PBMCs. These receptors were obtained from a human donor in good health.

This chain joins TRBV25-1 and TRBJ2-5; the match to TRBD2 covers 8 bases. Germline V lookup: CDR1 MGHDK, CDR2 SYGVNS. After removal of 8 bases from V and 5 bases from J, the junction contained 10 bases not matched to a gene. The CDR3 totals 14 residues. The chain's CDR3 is CASVSGRAGETQYF. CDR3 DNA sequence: TGTGCCAGCGTCTCCGGGAGGGCCGGTGAGACCCAGTACTTC.

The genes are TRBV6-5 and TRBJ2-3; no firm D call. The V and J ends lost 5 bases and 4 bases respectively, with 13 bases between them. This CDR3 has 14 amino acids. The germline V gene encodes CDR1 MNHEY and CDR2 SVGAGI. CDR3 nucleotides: TGTGCCAGCAGTCAGGTCCTAAATGCAGATACGCAGTATTTT. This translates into CASSQVLNADTQYF.